This TCR beta chain was retrieved from a study of T cells in Graves' hyperthyroidism and ophthalmopathy. The CDR3 is 15 residues long. Germline CDR1 and CDR2: SGHRS and YFSETQ. Trimming cost V 4 bases and J 2 bases; bases outside gene matches: 6. This clonotype was detected a few times. Amplified TCR beta CDR3 regions came from RNA transcripts. Initially, a first-round RT-PCR of the TCR CDR3 employed the HTBI primer set. TCRdb re-analysed the multiplex PCR reads in MiXCR, keeping a single row per CDR3 protein. The sample yields about 640,000 distinct CDR3 sequences, 20% to 25% seen once. The sample comprised blood. The chain is built from TRBV5-1 and TRBJ2-7, with 10 nucleotides matching TRBD1. This TCR was recovered from a man younger than 45 with Graves' ophthalmopathy. The DNA of the CDR3 is TGCGCCAGCAGCCCATTTGGACAGGGGGCCTACGAGCAGTACTTC. Translated: CASSPFGQGAYEQYF.